This is a list of T cell receptor beta chains from one sample in a study of cytomegalovirus exposure and HLA in healthy donors. Data came from immunoSEQ multiplex PCR; TCRdb stores just in-frame clones and leaves some out. The sample has approximately 70,000 clones; approximately 94% are singletons. Sequences were obtained from PBMCs. The receptors originated from a young woman in good health and CMV-seronegative. CDR3s include the opening cysteine and the closing phenylalanine or tryptophan. The D gene is left open where the match is weak. Some rows have no size entry. The others give once, few or many, or a class for an expanded clone.

TRBV2	.	TRBJ2-1	.	CASSDRWAGSRSGEQFF	TGTGCCAGCAGTGACCGTTGGGCGGGGTCCCGTTCTGGTGAGCAGTTCTTC
TRBV5-8	.	TRBJ1-2	.	CASRLGGASNYGYTF	TGTGCCAGCAGACTGGGGGGGGCGTCTAACTATGGCTACACCTTC
TRBV7-7	.	TRBJ1-2	.	CASSYGVDGYTF	TGTGCCAGCAGCTACGGGGTGGATGGCTACACCTTC
TRBV4-3	.	TRBJ2-7	TRBD1	CASSQTGGSYEQYF	TGCGCCAGCAGCCAGACAGGGGGCTCCTACGAGCAGTACTTC
TRBV9	.	TRBJ2-3	.	CASSPTRGAGTDTQYF	TGTGCCAGCAGCCCCACCCGTGGAGCGGGCACAGATACGCAGTATTTT
TRBV13	once	TRBJ2-1	TRBD2	CASSLGTSGTYNEQFF	TGTGCCAGCAGCCTGGGGACTAGCGGGACCTACAATGAGCAGTTCTTC
TRBV14	.	TRBJ1-2	.	CASSQEPGTNYGYTF	TGTGCCAGCAGCCAAGAGCCAGGGACTAACTATGGCTACACCTTC
TRBV2	.	TRBJ2-3	.	CASSRQAPDTQYF	TGTGCCAGCAGTCGACAGGCCCCAGATACGCAGTATTTT
TRBV2	.	TRBJ2-5	.	CASRKDIQETQYF	TGTGCCAGCAGGAAGGACATCCAAGAGACCCAGTACTTC
TRBV30	.	TRBJ2-6	TRBD1	CAWSLQGAPGANVLTF	TGTGCCTGGAGCCTACAGGGGGCCCCTGGGGCCAACGTCCTGACTTTC
TRBV6-6	few	TRBJ2-1	TRBD2	CASSYTSGRTTGEQFF	TGTGCCAGCAGTTACACTAGCGGGAGAACAACGGGGGAGCAGTTCTTC
TRBV5-6	.	TRBJ1-2	.	CASSLAGGAARGGYTF	TGTGCCAGCAGCTTGGCCGGCGGGGCGGCCCGCGGTGGCTACACCTTC
TRBV5-1	.	TRBJ2-1	TRBD1	CASLKGQGTYNEQFF	TGCGCCAGCTTAAAAGGACAGGGTACCTACAATGAGCAGTTCTTC
TRBV7-3	.	TRBJ2-3	TRBD2	CASSRLAGGGTDTQYF	TGTGCCAGCAGCCGACTAGCGGGAGGGGGCACAGATACGCAGTATTTT
TRBV27	.	TRBJ2-5	.	CASRQVFEETQYF	TGTGCCAGCAGACAGGTCTTCGAAGAGACCCAGTACTTC
TRBV5-6	.	TRBJ2-1	.	CASSLVSYNEQFF	TGTGCCAGCAGCTTGGTGAGCTACAATGAGCAGTTCTTC
TRBV19	.	TRBJ2-5	TRBD2	CASSVTSGGAPGETQYF	TGTGCCAGTAGTGTGACTAGCGGGGGGGCGCCAGGAGAGACCCAGTACTTC
TRBV6-6	.	TRBJ1-5	TRBD1	CASSLGTGDNQPQHF	TGTGCCAGCAGTTTAGGGACAGGGGACAATCAGCCCCAGCATTTT
TRBV4-1	.	TRBJ1-2	.	CASSQEPGDYGYTF	TGCGCCAGCAGCCAAGAACCAGGGGACTATGGCTACACCTTC
TRBV28	.	TRBJ2-7	TRBD2	CASSSVAGGSYEQYF	TGTGCCAGCAGTTCCGTAGCGGGAGGGTCCTACGAGCAGTACTTC
TRBV19	.	TRBJ2-6	TRBD1	CASSKRTGGISGANVLTF	TGTGCCAGTAGTAAAAGAACAGGGGGGATCTCTGGGGCCAACGTCCTGACTTTC
TRBV6-1	.	TRBJ1-6	.	CASVSSTEAISPLHF	TGTGCCAGCGTCTCGTCTACTGAGGCCATTTCACCCCTCCACTTT
TRBV2	.	TRBJ2-2	TRBD2	CASGGQGTSGSGNTGELFF	TGTGCCAGCGGAGGACAGGGGACTAGCGGGAGTGGAAACACCGGGGAGCTGTTTTTT
TRBV28	.	TRBJ1-1	TRBD1	CASSQPQGLNTEAFF	TGTGCCAGCAGTCAACCACAGGGGTTGAACACTGAAGCTTTCTTT
TRBV2	.	TRBJ1-5	.	CASSDGSTPQHF	TGTGCCAGCAGTGACGGGTCGACTCCCCAGCATTTT
TRBV11-1	.	TRBJ2-1	TRBD2	CASSFGGTRTYNEQFF	TGTGCCAGCAGTTTTGGCGGGACTAGGACCTACAATGAGCAGTTCTTC
TRBV14	.	TRBJ1-6	.	CASSSRAVASPLHF	TGTGCCAGCAGCTCCCGAGCGGTCGCTTCACCCCTCCACTTT
TRBV6-4	.	TRBJ2-5	TRBD2	CASITLWRGDQETQYF	TGTGCCAGCATCACCCTTTGGCGGGGGGATCAAGAGACCCAGTACTTC
TRBV6-1	.	TRBJ2-7	TRBD1	CASSEVQGQPYEQYF	TGTGCCAGCAGTGAAGTTCAGGGACAGCCCTACGAGCAGTACTTC
TRBV7-7	.	TRBJ2-5	TRBD2	CASSFGLAGFQETQYF	TGTGCTAGCAGCTTCGGACTAGCGGGCTTCCAAGAGACCCAGTACTTC
TRBV10-3	once	TRBJ1-2	.	CAISETGLGGYTF	TGTGCCATCAGTGAGACAGGGTTAGGCGGCTACACCTTC
TRBV10-3	once	TRBJ2-3	.	CAISEKWGAADTQYF	TGTGCCATCAGTGAGAAGTGGGGCGCGGCAGATACGCAGTATTTT
TRBV4-3	.	TRBJ1-1	TRBD1	CASSQGRTGNTEAFF	TGCGCCAGCAGCCAAGGGCGGACAGGGAACACTGAAGCTTTCTTT
TRBV5-1	.	TRBJ2-7	TRBD2	CASSRAGEAYEQYF	TGCGCCAGCAGTAGAGCGGGGGAAGCCTACGAGCAGTACTTC
TRBV10-3	.	TRBJ2-6	TRBD1	CATQGSGANVLTF	TGTGCCACACAGGGGTCTGGGGCCAACGTCCTGACTTTC
TRBV15	.	TRBJ2-3	.	CATSRGGDSFSTDTQYF	TGTGCCACCAGCAGAGGCGGGGACAGCTTTAGCACAGATACGCAGTATTTT
TRBV9	.	TRBJ1-1	.	CASSITQNTEAFF	TGTGCCAGCAGCATTACACAGAACACTGAAGCTTTCTTT
TRBV29-1	.	TRBJ2-3	.	CSVEDRRLAQYTDTQYF	TGCAGCGTTGAAGACCGTCGGCTAGCGCAATACACAGATACGCAGTATTTT
TRBV27	.	TRBJ2-5	.	CASSLEARETQYF	TGTGCCAGCAGTTTAGAGGCACGAGAGACCCAGTACTTC
TRBV7-2	.	TRBJ2-7	TRBD2	CASRAPGGEQYF	TGTGCCAGCAGGGCACCGGGGGGCGAGCAGTACTTC
TRBV28	.	TRBJ1-1	TRBD1	CASSLTGTANTEAFF	TGTGCCAGCAGTCTGACCGGGACAGCGAACACTGAAGCTTTCTTT
TRBV27	.	TRBJ2-6	.	CASSRWTAGANVLTF	TGTGCCAGCAGCCGATGGACTGCTGGGGCCAACGTCCTGACTTTC
TRBV10-2	.	TRBJ1-2	.	CASSYPGPTSGFGGYGYTF	TGCGCCAGCAGCTATCCTGGACCGACGAGTGGATTTGGAGGGTATGGCTACACCTTC
TRBV9	.	TRBJ1-1	TRBD1	CASSSGQGATEAFF	TGTGCCAGCAGCTCGGGACAGGGGGCCACTGAAGCTTTCTTT
TRBV7-9	once	TRBJ2-2	TRBD2	CASSTSGTGELFF	TGTGCCAGCAGCACTAGCGGGACCGGGGAGCTGTTTTTT
TRBV4-1	.	TRBJ2-1	TRBD2	CASSQDHVAGNNEQFF	TGCGCCAGCAGCCAAGATCATGTAGCGGGGAACAATGAGCAGTTCTTC
TRBV4-1	.	TRBJ1-6	TRBD1	CASSPPWGAGGTPLHF	TGCGCCAGCAGCCCCCCTTGGGGGGCAGGGGGTACACCCCTCCACTTT
TRBV5-4	.	TRBJ1-2	TRBD1	CASSSGQGGYGYTF	TGTGCCAGCAGCTCTGGACAGGGAGGCTATGGCTACACCTTC
TRBV18	.	TRBJ2-3	.	CASSLAPTLSTDTQYF	TGTGCCAGCTCACTAGCCCCGACGTTGAGCACAGATACGCAGTATTTT